One and the same sample provided the 24 T cell receptor beta chains below, sequenced in a study of blood T cells in healthy people across ages. The use of a sample-barcoded 5' primer and a J-beta primer mix characterized a second PCR of about 7 to 12 cycles. TCRdb ran MiXCR on the 5' RACE reads and lists one entry per CDR3 protein. The sample consists of fewer than 2 million distinct CDR3 sequences, 35% to 50% of them appearing once. Sequences were obtained from blood. The receptors were gathered from a human donor in good health.

This clonotype was detected only a few times. The chain uses TRBV12-3 or TRBV12-4 and TRBJ2-4, with D unclear. The ends were cut back, 5 bases at V and 6 bases at J, with 14 bases in the middle. The CDR3 has 14 amino acids. CDR3 DNA sequence: TGTGCCAGCAGTCCTGACTCACCCACAAACATTCAGTACTTC. It codes for CASSPDSPTNIQYF.

The chain joins TRBV4-2 to TRBJ2-1; TRBD2 agrees at 7 bases. CDR1 and CDR2 (germline): LGHNA, YNFKEQ. The CDR3 covers 15 residues. With 1 base clipped from V and 2 bases from J, the junction kept 2 bases outside the gene matches. This chain's CDR3 is CASSQVGGAYNEQFF. The CDR3 DNA sequence: TGTGCCAGCAGCCAAGTGGGGGGGGCCTACAATGAGCAGTTCTTC.

The chain carries TRBV18 and TRBJ2-1; D remains ambiguous. CDR3 length: 13 amino acids. V was shortened by 6 bases and J by 9 bases, with 15 bases between the two germline ends. Looked up from germline, CDR1 is KGHSH and CDR2 is LQKENI. Here the CDR3 reads CASSPGREAEQFF. For the CDR3, the DNA is TGTGCCAGCTCCCCCGGACGAGAAGCTGAGCAGTTCTTC.

The chain employs TRBV20-1 and TRBJ2-7; tentatively, D is TRBD2 (6 bases). Looked up from germline, CDR1 is DFQATT and CDR2 is SNEGSKA (reference sequence). CDR3 length equals 14 residues. Trimming removed 0 bases at V and 3 bases at J, with 12 bases between. Here the CDR3 reads CSARDRLANYEQYF. CDR3 coding DNA: TGCAGTGCTAGAGATCGGCTAGCGAACTACGAGCAGTACTTC.

The rearrangement uses TRBV7-2 and TRBJ1-1; D is possibly TRBD1 (5 bases). Germline CDR1 is SGHTA and CDR2 is FQGNSA. This CDR3 is 15 amino acids long. V lost 3 bases to trimming and J lost 1 base, with 12 bases between them. The CDR3 sequence is CASSFLGVANTEAFF. CDR3 coding DNA: TGTGCCAGCAGCTTCCTAGGGGTGGCGAACACTGAAGCTTTCTTT.

This clonotype was recorded many times. This chain joins TRBV29-1 and TRBJ1-2, with 8 positions matching TRBD1. The CDR3 extends over 12 amino acids. Looked up from germline, CDR1 is SQVTM and CDR2 is ANQGSEA. The trim removed 5 bases at V and 8 bases at J, leaving 7 bases unmatched. CDR3 DNA: TGCAGCGTTTTCGGACAGGGAGACGGCTACACCTTC. Translation: CSVFGQGDGYTF.

V usage is TRBV20-1 and J usage is TRBJ2-5; no firm D call. Germline CDR1 is DFQATT and CDR2 is SNEGSKA (reference sequence). CDR3 length: 13 residues. Deletions cut 2 bases from V and 1 base from J, with 8 bases between. The CDR3 loop reads CSARHGLQETQYF. The CDR3 DNA reads as TGCAGTGCTAGACATGGCCTCCAAGAGACCCAGTACTTC.

The J gene is TRBJ2-1, the V gene TRBV27; D remains unclear. The CDR3 contains 12 residues. Germline V gives CDR1 MNHEY, CDR2 SMNVEV (reference sequence). V was pared by 8 bases and J by 7 bases, with 12 bases between. CDR3 nucleotides: TGTGCCAGCGCGGACCTCCGTAATGAGCAGTTCTTC. Amino acid sequence: CASADLRNEQFF.

The chain has TRBV12-3 or TRBV12-4 and TRBJ2-5, with TRBD2 matching 9 bases. The CDR3 runs 15 residues. The J segment lost 5 bases and the V segment lost 3 bases, leaving 7 bases of the junction unmatched. The CDR3 nucleotides are TGTGCCAGCAGTTTCCGACTGCGGGGGGGGGAGACCCAGTACTTC. This translates into CASSFRLRGGETQYF.

As concerns this clonotype: One end of the junction varies from germline; a read error may be responsible. The J gene is TRBJ2-7, the V gene TRBV6-6; D is uncertain. This CDR3 is built from 14 residues. CDR1 is MNHNY and CDR2 is SVGAGI in the germline V gene (reference sequence). CDR3 region: CTSSYGGNAYEQYF. The CDR3 coding sequence is TGTACCAGCAGTTACGGCGGAAACGCCTACGAGCAGTACTTC.

The chain is built from TRBV4-3 and TRBJ2-5; TRBD2 matches at 8 bases. J was trimmed by 5 bases and V by 4 bases; bases with no gene match: 9. CDR1 and CDR2 from the germline V gene are LGHNA and YSLEER. The CDR3 covers 15 residues. The CDR3 DNA is TGCGCCAGCAGCCCTAAGCGGGGGTTCTGTGAGACCCAGTACTTC. This translates into CASSPKRGFCETQYF.

This clonotype was detected once. One end of the junction is discordant with germline, which a read error may explain. The V and J genes are TRBV12-3 or TRBV12-4 and TRBJ1-2, with a tentative D call TRBD1 (5 bases). This CDR3 has 15 amino acids. The CDR3: CASSENRDPLGGYTF. In nucleotides, the CDR3 is TGTGCCAGCAGCGAGAACCGGGACCCCCTAGGTGGCTACACCTTT.

The CDR3 nucleotides are TGCAGTGCTAGTCGTGGACAGGACTTTCAGCCCCAGCATTTT. Protein: CSASRGQDFQPQHF. This rearrangement joins TRBV20-1 to TRBJ1-5; 7 bases are shared with TRBD1. Germline V gene lookup returns CDR1 DFQATT and CDR2 SNEGSKA (reference sequence). V was clipped by 3 bases and J by 6 bases; unmatched bases: 8. The CDR3 is made up of 14 amino acids.

J is TRBJ2-1 and V is TRBV7-2; tentatively, D is TRBD1 or TRBD2 (5 bases each). CDR3 length equals 14 residues. CDR1 and CDR2 (germline): SGHTA, FQGNSA. V dropped 2 bases and J dropped 8 bases, with 13 bases sitting between them. In DNA form, the CDR3 reads TGTGCCAGCAGCTTAAGGGGTAGGGACGATGAGCAGTTCTTC. This translates into CASSLRGRDDEQFF.

The rearrangement links TRBV24-1 to TRBJ2-1, with TRBD1 matching 10 bases. This CDR3 has 16 amino acids. V gave up 6 bases and J gave up 4 bases; unmatched junction bases: 8. Germline V gene lookup returns CDR1 KGHDR and CDR2 SFDVKD. In DNA, the CDR3 is TGTGCCACCAGTCCTAGGGACAGGGGATCGTACAATGAGCAGTTCTTC. It codes for CATSPRDRGSYNEQFF.

The chain carries TRBV12-3 or TRBV12-4 and TRBJ1-2; D is possibly TRBD1 (5 bases). The CDR3 covers 13 residues. The V end was cut by 8 bases, the J end by 0 bases, with 10 bases between. The CDR3 protein is CASGAAANYGYTF. The DNA of the CDR3 is TGTGCCAGCGGGGCCGCAGCTAACTATGGCTACACCTTC.

This clonotype has just a few counts. The chain employs TRBV9 and TRBJ1-2; D remains ambiguous. Germline CDR1 SGDLS, CDR2 YYNGEE. This CDR3 contains 14 residues. Deletions cut 3 bases from V and 4 bases from J, with 13 bases between. The CDR3 nucleotides are TGTGCCAGCAGCGGGTTCGGGGAAGGCTATGGCTACACCTTC. This translates into CASSGFGEGYGYTF. The full variable domain, rest sourced from reference TRBV9 and TRBJ1-2, is DSGVTQTPKHLITATGQRVTLRCSPRSGDLSVYWYQQSLDQGLQFLIQYYNGEERAKGNILERFSAQQFPDLHSELNLSSLELGDSALYFCASSGFGEGYGYTFGSGTRLTVV.

The chain recombines TRBV5-1 with TRBJ2-7; no clear D gene. Between the trimmed V and J ends, which lost 5 bases and 0 bases, there was a span of 15 bases. Germline-derived CDR1 and CDR2 are SGHRS and YFSETQ. The CDR3 loop spans 15 amino acids. The CDR3 DNA sequence: TGCGCCAGCAGGGCTTCGCCGGGCAGCTCCTACGAGCAGTACTTC. It is translated as CASRASPGSSYEQYF.

J is TRBJ1-1 and V is TRBV30, with D unresolved. V lost 5 bases, J lost 3 bases, and 7 bases lay in between. Germline lookup yields CDR1 GTSNPN and CDR2 SVGIG (reference sequence). This CDR3 has 11 amino acids. For the CDR3, the DNA is TGTGCCTGGCGGGGTCACACTGAAGCTTTCTTT. This translates into CAWRGHTEAFF.

The V and J genes are TRBV13 and TRBJ1-5, with D possibly matching TRBD1 (6 bases). The V and J ends lost 5 bases and 7 bases respectively, with 18 bases between them. Germline V gene lookup returns CDR1 PRHDT and CDR2 FYEKMQ (reference sequence). The length of the CDR3 is 15 residues. CDR3 in amino acids: CASSTRGGVNQPQHF. DNA for the CDR3: TGTGCCAGCAGCACCCGCGGGGGCGTTAACCAGCCCCAGCATTTT.

This clonotype was detected only a few times. The chain joins TRBV10-3 to TRBJ2-3, with 7 positions matching TRBD1. The trim removed 11 bases at V and 3 bases at J, leaving 8 bases unmatched. CDR1 ENHRY and CDR2 SYGVKD come from the germline V gene. CDR3 size: 13 residues. Here the CDR3 DNA reads TGTGCCGTAGCAACAGGGGTTACAGATACGCAGTATTTT. As protein: CAVATGVTDTQYF.

This clonotype was recorded a few times. The chain employs TRBV27 and TRBJ1-2; D not certain. The CDR3 extends over 17 amino acids. Looked up from germline, CDR1 is MNHEY and CDR2 is SMNVEV (reference sequence). V was pared by 2 bases and J by 10 bases, with 26 bases between. CDR3 coding DNA: TGTGCCAGCAGTTTACAGTTACCTACTTCGTCATGGTCTGACTACACCTTC. Its translation: CASSLQLPTSSWSDYTF.

This clonotype was picked up many times. The J gene is TRBJ2-7, the V gene TRBV4-2; either TRBD1 or TRBD2 may supply D (5 bases each). The CDR3 runs to 18 residues. Germline values: CDR1 LGHNA, CDR2 YNFKEQ. Between the trimmed V and J ends, which lost 0 bases and 2 bases, there was a span of 20 bases. For the CDR3, the DNA is TGTGCCAGCAGCCAAGATTCAAAGAGGGACCGATATGCCTACGAGCAGTACTTC. The encoded protein is CASSQDSKRDRYAYEQYF.

The genes are TRBV3-1 and TRBJ2-7; a possible D gene is TRBD1 (6 bases). CDR1 and CDR2 from the germline V gene are LGHDT and YNNKEL (reference sequence). Between the trimmed V and J ends, which lost 1 base and 7 bases, there was a span of 14 bases. The CDR3 length is 14 residues. The CDR3 DNA follows: TGTGCCAGCAGCCAAGCGGCGACAGGTGGGGAGCAGTACTTC. Protein sequence: CASSQAATGGEQYF.